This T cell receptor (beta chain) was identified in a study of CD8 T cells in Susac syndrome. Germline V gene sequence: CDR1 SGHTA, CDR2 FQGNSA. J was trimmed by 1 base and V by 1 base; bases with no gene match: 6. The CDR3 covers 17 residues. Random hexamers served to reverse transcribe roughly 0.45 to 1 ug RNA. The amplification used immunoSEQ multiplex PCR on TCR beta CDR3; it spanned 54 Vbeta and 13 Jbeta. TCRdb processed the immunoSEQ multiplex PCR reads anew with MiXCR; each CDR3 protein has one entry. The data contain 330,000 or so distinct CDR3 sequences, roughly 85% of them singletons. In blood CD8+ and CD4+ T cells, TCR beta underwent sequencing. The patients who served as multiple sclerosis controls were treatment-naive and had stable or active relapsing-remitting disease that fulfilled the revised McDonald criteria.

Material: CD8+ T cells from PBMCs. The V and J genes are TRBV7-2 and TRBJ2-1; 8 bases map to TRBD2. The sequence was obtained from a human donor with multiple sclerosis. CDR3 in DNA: TGTGCCAGCAGCTTAGGGACAGCGGGAGTGTCCTACAATGAGCAGTTCTTC. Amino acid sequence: CASSLGTAGVSYNEQFF.